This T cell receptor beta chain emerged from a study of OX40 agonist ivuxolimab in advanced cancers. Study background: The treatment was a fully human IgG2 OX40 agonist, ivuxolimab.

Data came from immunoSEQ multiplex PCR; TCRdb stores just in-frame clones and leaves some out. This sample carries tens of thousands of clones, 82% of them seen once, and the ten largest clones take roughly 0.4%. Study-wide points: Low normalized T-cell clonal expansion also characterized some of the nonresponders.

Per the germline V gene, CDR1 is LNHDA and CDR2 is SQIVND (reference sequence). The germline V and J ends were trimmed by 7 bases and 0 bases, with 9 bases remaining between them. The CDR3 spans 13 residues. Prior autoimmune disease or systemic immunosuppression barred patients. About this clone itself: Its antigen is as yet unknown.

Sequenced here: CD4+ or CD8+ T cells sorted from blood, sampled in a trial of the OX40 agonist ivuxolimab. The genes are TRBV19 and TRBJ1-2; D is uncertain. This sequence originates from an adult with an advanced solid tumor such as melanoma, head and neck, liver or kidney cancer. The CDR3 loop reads CASNYAANYGYTF. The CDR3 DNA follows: TGTGCCAGTAATTATGCAGCTAACTATGGCTACACCTTC.